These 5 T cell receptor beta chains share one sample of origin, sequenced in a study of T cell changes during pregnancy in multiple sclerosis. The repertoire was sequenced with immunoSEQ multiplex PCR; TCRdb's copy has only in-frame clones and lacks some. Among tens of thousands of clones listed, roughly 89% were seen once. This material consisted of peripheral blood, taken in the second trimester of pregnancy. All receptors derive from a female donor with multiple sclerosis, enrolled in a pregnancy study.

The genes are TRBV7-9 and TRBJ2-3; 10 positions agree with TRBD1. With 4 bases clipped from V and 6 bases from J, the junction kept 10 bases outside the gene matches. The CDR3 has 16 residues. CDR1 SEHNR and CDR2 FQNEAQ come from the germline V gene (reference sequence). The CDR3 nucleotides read TGTGCCAGCAGCTCCGGGACAGGGGCCGAAGGGGATACGCAGTATTTT. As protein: CASSSGTGAEGDTQYF.

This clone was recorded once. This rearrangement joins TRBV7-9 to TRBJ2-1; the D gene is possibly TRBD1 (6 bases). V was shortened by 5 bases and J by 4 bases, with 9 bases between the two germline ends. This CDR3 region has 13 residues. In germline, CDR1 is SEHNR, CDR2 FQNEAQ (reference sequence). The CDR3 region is CASSEGGYNEQFF. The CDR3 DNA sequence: TGTGCCAGCAGCGAAGGGGGATACAATGAGCAGTTCTTC.

CDR3 residues: CAISDAKLGYTF. For the CDR3, the DNA is TGTGCCATCAGTGACGCGAAGCTCGGCTACACCTTC. The genes are TRBV10-3 and TRBJ1-2; no clear D. The CDR3 consists of 12 residues. The germline V gene has CDR1 ENHRY and CDR2 SYGVKD. The ends were cut back, 3 bases at V and 8 bases at J, with 10 bases in the middle.

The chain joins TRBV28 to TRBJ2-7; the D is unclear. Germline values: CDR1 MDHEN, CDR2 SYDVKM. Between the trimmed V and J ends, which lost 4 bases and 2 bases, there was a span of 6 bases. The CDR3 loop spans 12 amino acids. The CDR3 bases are TGTGCCAGCAGTTCACACGCCTACGAGCAGTACTTC. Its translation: CASSSHAYEQYF.

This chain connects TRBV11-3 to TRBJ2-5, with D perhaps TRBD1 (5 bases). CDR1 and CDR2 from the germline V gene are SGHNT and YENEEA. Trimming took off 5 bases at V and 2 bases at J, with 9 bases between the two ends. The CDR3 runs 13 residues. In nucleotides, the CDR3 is TGTGCCAGCAGCCCGACAGATCAAGAGACCCAGTACTTC. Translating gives CASSPTDQETQYF.